A selection of T cell receptor beta chains follows, all from one sample in a study of blood T cell repertoires in COVID-19. Assay: immunoSEQ multiplex PCR; the TCRdb copy retains only in-frame clones and omits some. Of nearly 95,000 clones in the sample, 75% to 90% were seen once. Sequencing was carried out using peripheral blood. These receptors originate from a human donor with active COVID-19. The donor label of this sample is uncertain. Both conserved end residues are part of each CDR3. Each record gives: V gene, J gene, clone size, D gene, CDR3 length, CDR3 DNA, CDR3 protein. The D gene is left open where the match is weak. Where a row states a size, it is once, few, many or the class of an expanded clone; other rows omit it.

>TRBV6-1|TRBJ2-4|-|-|17
TGTGCCAGCAGTGGGAGTCTAATCGATCCTATTAGGAACATTCAGTACTTC
CASSGSLIDPIRNIQYF
>TRBV5-5|TRBJ2-7|once|TRBD1|15
TGTGCCAGCAGCTCACTGGGACAGGGACCTTACGAGCAGTACTTC
CASSSLGQGPYEQYF
>TRBV5-1|TRBJ2-1|-|-|16
TGCGCCAGCAGTTACACAGGTGATAAGACGTACAATGAGCAGTTCTTC
CASSYTGDKTYNEQFF
>TRBV30|TRBJ2-6|-|-|16
TGTGCCTGGGAGCCGATATCCATCTCTGGGGCCAACGTCCTGACTTTC
CAWEPISISGANVLTF
>TRBV2|TRBJ2-3|-|TRBD1|16
TGTGCCAGCAGTGAAACAGGGGATGGATTCACAGATACGCAGTATTTT
CASSETGDGFTDTQYF
>TRBV19|TRBJ1-5|few|-|17
TGTGCCAGTAGTCAAAGGCCAGGGTCTAGGGGCAATCAGCCCCAGCATTTT
CASSQRPGSRGNQPQHF
>TRBV18|TRBJ1-1|-|-|18
TGTGCCAGCTCACCGAGTTTCCCTCGTAAGGACAGCAACACTGAAGCTTTCTTT
CASSPSFPRKDSNTEAFF
>TRBV18|TRBJ2-2|-|TRBD1|16
TGTGCCAGCTCACCACGGGGGACAGTCAACACCGGGGAGCTGTTTTTT
CASSPRGTVNTGELFF
>TRBV24-1|TRBJ1-2|-|TRBD1|18
TGTGCCACCAGTGACAAAGGGACAGGTCTACCCTCAATCTATGGCTACACCTTC
CATSDKGTGLPSIYGYTF
>TRBV10-3|TRBJ2-2|-|TRBD2|16
TGTGCCATCAGCCCTCAAGCGGGGGGGCCCACCGGGGAGCTGTTTTTT
CAISPQAGGPTGELFF
>TRBV4-3|TRBJ2-7|once|TRBD1|15
TGCGCCAGCAGCCAAGATCTGGGACAGACCTACGAGCAGTACTTC
CASSQDLGQTYEQYF
>TRBV21-1|TRBJ2-7|-|-|14
TGTGCCAGCAGCGGAGGACAGGGACGGAACGAGCAGTACTTC
CASSGGQGRNEQYF
>TRBV4-3|TRBJ2-7|-|-|16
TGCGCCAGCAGCCAAGGGATGCGCGGGGCCGGCTACGAGCAGTACTTC
CASSQGMRGAGYEQYF
>TRBV6-6|TRBJ2-5|-|-|14
TGTGCCAGCAGTTACTCGGAGTTCGGGGAGACCCAGTACTTC
CASSYSEFGETQYF
>TRBV28|TRBJ1-3|-|-|14
TGTGCCAGCAGTCCTCTGGGGCGTACGAACACCATATATTTT
CASSPLGRTNTIYF
>TRBV4-2|TRBJ2-3|-|TRBD2|19
TGTGCCAGCAGCCAAGCCCCTCGGGCTAGCGGGGGGGAAGGGGATACGCAGTATTTT
CASSQAPRASGGEGDTQYF
>TRBV12-5|TRBJ2-2|-|TRBD2|15
TGTGCTAGTGGTCTCGGGGGGTCGAACACCGGGGAGCTGTTTTTT
CASGLGGSNTGELFF
>TRBV14|TRBJ2-7|-|-|14
TGTGCCAGCAGCCAGGTACGCAGCTCCTACGAGCAGTACTTC
CASSQVRSSYEQYF
>TRBV28|TRBJ1-5|-|TRBD1|15
TGTGCCAGCACCTCCGGACAGGACCTCGTACAGCCCCAGCATTTT
CASTSGQDLVQPQHF
>TRBV6-5|TRBJ2-7|-|TRBD2|16
TGTGCCAGCAGTTACTCGATCACTAGCGGGGCCCACGAGCAGTACTTC
CASSYSITSGAHEQYF
>TRBV7-2|TRBJ1-2|-|-|14
TGTGCCAGCAGCTTAGTTCCCACAAACTATGGCTACACCTTC
CASSLVPTNYGYTF
>TRBV10-3|TRBJ2-5|-|-|11
TGTGCCATCAGTTCCTCATCGGCCCAGTACTTC
CAISSSSAQYF
>TRBV6-6|TRBJ1-3|-|-|14
TGTGCCAGCAGTCATTACACCTCTGGAAACACCATATATTTT
CASSHYTSGNTIYF
>TRBV28|TRBJ2-1|-|-|15
TGTGCCAGCGTTCGAGTTGGGGGGATCAACAATGAGCAGTTCTTC
CASVRVGGINNEQFF
>TRBV3-1/TRBV3-2|TRBJ1-2|-|-|14
TGTGCCAGCAGCCAATTAAGACAGAATGAAGGCTACACCTTC
CASSQLRQNEGYTF
>TRBV19|TRBJ1-6|-|-|12
TGTGCCAGTAGTACACTTCGTTCACCCCTCCACTTT
CASSTLRSPLHF
>TRBV7-2|TRBJ2-2|-|TRBD2|16
TGTGCCAGCAGCTATCTTAGCGGGGGGGCCTCCGGGGAGCTGTTTTTT
CASSYLSGGASGELFF
>TRBV19|TRBJ2-1|-|TRBD2|14
TGTGCCAGTAGTATAGGCGGGGGCTACAATGAGCAGTTCTTC
CASSIGGGYNEQFF